The entry below describes one T cell receptor beta chain. Germline V gives CDR1 MNHNS, CDR2 SASEGT. Trimming pared 2 bases from V and 13 bases from J, leaving 13 bases between. The CDR3 runs 12 residues. These data are taken from a study of cytomegalovirus exposure and HLA in healthy donors. This PCR relied on a set of 60 Vbeta primers and 13 Jbeta primers. Assay used: immunoSEQ multiplex PCR; TCRdb lists only in-frame clones, some missing. This repertoire shows more than 95,000 clones, roughly 75% found once; its top ten account for roughly 3%. Sequenced sample: PBMCs. The chain carries TRBV6-1 and TRBJ2-3; a possible D gene is TRBD1 (5 bases). This TCR derives from a woman aged 45-65 years in good health and CMV-seronegative. DNA for the CDR3: TGTGCCAGCAGTGAACGGCAGGGATTGGAGTATTTT. Translation gives CASSERQGLEYF.